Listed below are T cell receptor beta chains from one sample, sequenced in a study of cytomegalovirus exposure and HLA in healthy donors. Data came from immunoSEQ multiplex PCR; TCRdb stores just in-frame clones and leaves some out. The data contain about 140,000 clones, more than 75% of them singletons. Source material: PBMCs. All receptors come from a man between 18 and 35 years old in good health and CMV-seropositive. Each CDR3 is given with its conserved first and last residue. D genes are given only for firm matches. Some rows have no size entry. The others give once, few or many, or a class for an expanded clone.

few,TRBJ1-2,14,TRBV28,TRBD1,TGTGCCAGCAGTCAACTCCAGGGGGCCCGGGGCTACACCTTC,CASSQLQGARGYTF
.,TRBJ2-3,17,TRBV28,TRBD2,TGTGCCAGCAATACTAGCGGGAGGCGCGGGGGCACAGATACGCAGTATTTT,CASNTSGRRGGTDTQYF
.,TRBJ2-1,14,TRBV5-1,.,TGCGCCAGCAGCACCGGGAGAGGATCGGATGAGCAGTTCTTC,CASSTGRGSDEQFF
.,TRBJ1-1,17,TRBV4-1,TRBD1,TGCGCCAGCAGCCAGTTACAGGGGGCAATACGCCCGAATCTGGCTTTCTTT,CASSQLQGAIRPNLAFF
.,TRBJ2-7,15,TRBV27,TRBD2,TGTGCCAGCAGTTTAAGTGGTAGCGGGACCAACGAGCAGTACTTC,CASSLSGSGTNEQYF
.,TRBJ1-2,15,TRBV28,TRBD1,TGTGCCAGCAGTTTATTGGGACAGAACGACTATGGCTACACCTTC,CASSLLGQNDYGYTF
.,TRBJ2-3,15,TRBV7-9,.,TGTGCCAGCAGCTTAAGAACGGGAGTGGTAGATACGCAGTATTTT,CASSLRTGVVDTQYF
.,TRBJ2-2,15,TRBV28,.,TGTGCCAGCTCCCGGACTGGAATGAACACCGGGGAGCTGTTTTTT,CASSRTGMNTGELFF
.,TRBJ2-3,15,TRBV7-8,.,TGTGCCAGCAGCTTATTAGTGGGCCCCACAGATACGCAGTATTTT,CASSLLVGPTDTQYF
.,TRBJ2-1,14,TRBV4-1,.,TGCGCCAGCAGCCAAGATGGGCAGGGGAATGAGCAGTTCTTC,CASSQDGQGNEQFF
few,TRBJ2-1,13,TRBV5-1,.,TGCGCCAGCAGCTGGGAGAACGGGGGTGAGCAGTTCTTC,CASSWENGGEQFF
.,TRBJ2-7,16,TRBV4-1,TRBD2,TGCGCCAGCAGCCAAGATCCGGGGGGAGCGGGCTACGAGCAGTACTTC,CASSQDPGGAGYEQYF
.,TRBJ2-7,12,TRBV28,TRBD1,TGTGCCAGCAGTCTTCCGACAGGGCACCAGTACTTC,CASSLPTGHQYF
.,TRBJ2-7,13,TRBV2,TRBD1,TGTGCCAGCCTAGGCAGGGGGCGATCCGAGCAGTACTTC,CASLGRGRSEQYF
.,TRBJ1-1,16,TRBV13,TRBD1,TGTGCCAGCAGCTTTTATCAGGGGGGACTTAACACTGAAGCTTTCTTT,CASSFYQGGLNTEAFF
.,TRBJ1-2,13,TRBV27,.,TGTGCCAGCAGTAGACCACAGGGCGTGGGCTACACCTTC,CASSRPQGVGYTF
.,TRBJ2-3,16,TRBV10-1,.,TGCGCCAGCAGTGAGTCTGGACGGAGAGGGACAGATACGCAGTATTTT,CASSESGRRGTDTQYF
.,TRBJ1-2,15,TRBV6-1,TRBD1,TGTGCCAGCAGTGAAATAACAGGGGTGAGGCATGGCTACACCTTC,CASSEITGVRHGYTF
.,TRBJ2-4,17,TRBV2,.,TGTGCCAGCAGTGGCCCCTCGGGCGGACTAGCCAAAAACATTCAGTACTTC,CASSGPSGGLAKNIQYF
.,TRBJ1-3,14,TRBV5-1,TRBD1,TGCGCCAGCAGCAGGGACAGCGGGTTAAACACCATATATTTT,CASSRDSGLNTIYF
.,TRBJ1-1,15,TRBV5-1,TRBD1,TGCGCCAGCACTAAATCAGGGGGCTGGGACACTGAAGCTTTCTTT,CASTKSGGWDTEAFF
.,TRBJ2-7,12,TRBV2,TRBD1,TGTGCCAGCAGGCCGGGGACAGAGCGAGAGTACTTC,CASRPGTEREYF
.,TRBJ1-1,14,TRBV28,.,TGTGCCAGCAGGGCTAGCAGGGGCCACCGCGAAGCTTTCTTT,CASRASRGHREAFF
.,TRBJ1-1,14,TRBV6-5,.,TGTGCCAGCAGCCTCGGGGGTTTGAACACTGAAGCTTTCTTT,CASSLGGLNTEAFF
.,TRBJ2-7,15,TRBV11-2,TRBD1,TGTGCCAGCAGCCCTGGACAGGGGGGGATCTACGAGCAGTACTTC,CASSPGQGGIYEQYF
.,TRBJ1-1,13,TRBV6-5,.,TGTGCCACCCGCTGGGGAGAGGTCACTGAAGCTTTCTTT,CATRWGEVTEAFF
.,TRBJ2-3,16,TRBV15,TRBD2,TGTGCCACCAGCAGAGAACTAGCGGTCCTCACAGATACGCAGTATTTT,CATSRELAVLTDTQYF
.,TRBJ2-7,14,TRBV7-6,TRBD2,TGTGCCAGCAGCCTTAGCGGGAGGGCCTACGAGCAGTACTTC,CASSLSGRAYEQYF
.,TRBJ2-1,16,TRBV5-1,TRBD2,TGCGCCAGCAGCTTGCCGGCTAGCGGGAGTACGAATGAGCAGTTCTTC,CASSLPASGSTNEQFF
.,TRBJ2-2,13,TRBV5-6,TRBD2,TGTGCCAGCACCCTTGGGGGGGCCGGGGAGCTGTTTTTT,CASTLGGAGELFF
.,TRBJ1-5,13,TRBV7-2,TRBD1,TGTGCCAGCAGCCGGGACAGTAATCAGCCCCAGCATTTT,CASSRDSNQPQHF
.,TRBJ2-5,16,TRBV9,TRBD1,TGTGCCAGCAGCGTAGCCGGGACAGGTCCCCAAGAGACCCAGTACTTC,CASSVAGTGPQETQYF
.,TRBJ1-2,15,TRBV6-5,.,TGTGCCAGCAGTTCCACTACAGACAGGATCTATGGCTACACCTTC,CASSSTTDRIYGYTF
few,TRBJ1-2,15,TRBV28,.,TGTGCCAGCAGTGTAGGGGCCAAAAGTAACTATGGCTACACCTTC,CASSVGAKSNYGYTF
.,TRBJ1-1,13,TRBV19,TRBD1,TGTGCCAGTAGTGGGACAGGGGCGGCTGAAGCTTTCTTT,CASSGTGAAEAFF
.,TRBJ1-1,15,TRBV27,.,TGTGCCAGCAGTTTATATGTACAAATGAACACTGAAGCTTTCTTT,CASSLYVQMNTEAFF
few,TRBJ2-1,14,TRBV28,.,TGTGCCAGCAGTTTAGAGGGTTTTTACAATGAGCAGTTCTTC,CASSLEGFYNEQFF
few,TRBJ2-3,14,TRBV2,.,TGTGCCAGCAGCGGGTCGGGGTACACAGATACGCAGTATTTT,CASSGSGYTDTQYF
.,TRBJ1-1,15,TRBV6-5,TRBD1,TGTGCCAGCAGTTACTGGACAGGAACTCACACTGAAGCTTTCTTT,CASSYWTGTHTEAFF
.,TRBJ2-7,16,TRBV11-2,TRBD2,TGTGCCAGCAGCCCCGGACTAGCGGGATTTTCCTACGAGCAGTACTTC,CASSPGLAGFSYEQYF
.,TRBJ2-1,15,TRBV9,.,TGTGCCAGCAGCGAGTTCATGGGGACTTTGGATGAGCAGTTCTTC,CASSEFMGTLDEQFF
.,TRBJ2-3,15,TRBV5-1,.,TGCGCCAGCAGCTTACGGGGGTCGAGCACAGATACGCAGTATTTT,CASSLRGSSTDTQYF
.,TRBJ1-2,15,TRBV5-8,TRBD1,TGTGCCAGCAGCTCTACAGGGGACCTTAACTATGGCTACACCTTC,CASSSTGDLNYGYTF
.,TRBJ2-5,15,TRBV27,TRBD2,TGTGCCAGCAGTCCTTATGAGGGACTAAAAGAGACCCAGTACTTC,CASSPYEGLKETQYF
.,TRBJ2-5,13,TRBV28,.,TGTGCCAGCAGTTTTCCGATCGGGGAGACCCAGTACTTC,CASSFPIGETQYF
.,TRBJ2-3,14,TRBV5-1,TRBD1,TGCGCCAGCAGAACAGGGGGCGAAGCAGATACGCAGTATTTT,CASRTGGEADTQYF
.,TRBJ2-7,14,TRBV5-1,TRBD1,TGCGCCAGCTGGGACAGGGGAGGAGGGGACGAGCAGTACTTC,CASWDRGGGDEQYF
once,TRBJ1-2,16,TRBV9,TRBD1,TGTGCCAGCAGCGCTGACATGGGACAGGGAGGCTATGGCTACACCTTC,CASSADMGQGGYGYTF
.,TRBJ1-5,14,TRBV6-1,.,TGTGCCAGCAGTGAATTGGGGCCCAATCAGCCCCAGCATTTT,CASSELGPNQPQHF
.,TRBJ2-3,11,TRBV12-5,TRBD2,TGTGCTAGTGCATATAGCGGGTTGGCGTATTTT,CASAYSGLAYF